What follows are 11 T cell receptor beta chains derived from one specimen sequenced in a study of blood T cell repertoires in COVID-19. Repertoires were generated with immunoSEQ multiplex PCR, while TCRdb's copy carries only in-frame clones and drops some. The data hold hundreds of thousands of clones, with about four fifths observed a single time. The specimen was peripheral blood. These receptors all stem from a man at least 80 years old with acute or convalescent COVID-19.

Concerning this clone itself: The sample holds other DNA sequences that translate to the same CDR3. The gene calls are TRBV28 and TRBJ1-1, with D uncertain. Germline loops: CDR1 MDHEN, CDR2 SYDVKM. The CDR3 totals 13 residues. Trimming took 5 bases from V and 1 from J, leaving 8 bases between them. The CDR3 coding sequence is TGTGCCAGCAGTCCTAGGAGGAACACTGAAGCTTTCTTT. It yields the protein CASSPRRNTEAFF.

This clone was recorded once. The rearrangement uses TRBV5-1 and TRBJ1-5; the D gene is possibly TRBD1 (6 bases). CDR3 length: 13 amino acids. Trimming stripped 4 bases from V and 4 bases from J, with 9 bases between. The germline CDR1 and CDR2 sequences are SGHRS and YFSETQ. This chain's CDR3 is CASSADSNQPQHF. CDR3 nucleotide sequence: TGCGCCAGCAGCGCGGACAGTAATCAGCCCCAGCATTTT.

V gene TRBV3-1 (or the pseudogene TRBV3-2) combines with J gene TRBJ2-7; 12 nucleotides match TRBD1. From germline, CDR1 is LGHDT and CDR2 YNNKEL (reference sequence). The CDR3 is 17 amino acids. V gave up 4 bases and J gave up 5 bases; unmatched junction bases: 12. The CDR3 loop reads CASSPTPGTGGKDEQYF. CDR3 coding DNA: TGTGCCAGCAGCCCTACCCCGGGGACAGGGGGCAAAGACGAGCAGTACTTC.

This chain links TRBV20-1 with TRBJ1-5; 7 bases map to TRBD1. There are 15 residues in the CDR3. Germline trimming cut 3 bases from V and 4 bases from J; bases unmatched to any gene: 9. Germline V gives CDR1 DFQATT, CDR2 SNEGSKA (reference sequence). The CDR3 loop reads CSASWRGRTNQPQHF. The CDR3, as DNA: TGCAGTGCTAGTTGGAGGGGGCGGACTAATCAGCCCCAGCATTTT.

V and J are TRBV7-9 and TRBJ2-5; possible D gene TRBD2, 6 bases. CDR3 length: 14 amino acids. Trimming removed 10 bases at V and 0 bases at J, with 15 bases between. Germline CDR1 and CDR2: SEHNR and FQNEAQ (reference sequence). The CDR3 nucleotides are TGTGCCACCCCAGGAGGGAGAAACCAAGAGACCCAGTACTTC. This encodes CATPGGRNQETQYF. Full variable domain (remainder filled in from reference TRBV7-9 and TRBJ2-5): DTGVSQNPRHKITKRGQNVTFRCDPISEHNRLYWYRQTLGQGPEFLTYFQNEAQLEKSRLLSDRFSAERPKGSFSTLEIQRTEQGDSAMYLCATPGGRNQETQYFGPGTRLLVL.

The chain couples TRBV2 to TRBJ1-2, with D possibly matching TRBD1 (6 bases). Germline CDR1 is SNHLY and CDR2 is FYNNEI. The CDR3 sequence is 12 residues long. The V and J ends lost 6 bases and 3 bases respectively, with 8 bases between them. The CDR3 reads CASSRQDYGYTF. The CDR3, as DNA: TGTGCCAGCAGCAGACAGGACTATGGCTACACCTTC.

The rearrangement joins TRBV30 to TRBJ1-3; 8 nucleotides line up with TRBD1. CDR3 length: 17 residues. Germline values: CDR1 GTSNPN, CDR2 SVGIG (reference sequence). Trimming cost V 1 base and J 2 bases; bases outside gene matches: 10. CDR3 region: CAWSGILTGVPGNTIYF. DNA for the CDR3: TGTGCCTGGAGTGGAATACTGACAGGGGTACCTGGAAACACCATATATTTT.

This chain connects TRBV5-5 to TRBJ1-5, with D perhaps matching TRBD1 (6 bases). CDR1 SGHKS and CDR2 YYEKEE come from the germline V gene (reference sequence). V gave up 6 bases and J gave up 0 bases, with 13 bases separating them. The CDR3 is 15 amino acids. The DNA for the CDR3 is TGTGCCAGCACGTGGGGGCAGGATAGCAATCAGCCCCAGCATTTT. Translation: CASTWGQDSNQPQHF. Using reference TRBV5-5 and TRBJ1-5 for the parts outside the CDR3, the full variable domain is DAGVTQSPTHLIKTRGQQVTLRCSPISGHKSVSWYQQVLGQGPQFIFQYYEKEERGRGNFPDRFSARQFPNYSSELNVNALLLGDSALYLCASTWGQDSNQPQHFGDGTRLSIL.

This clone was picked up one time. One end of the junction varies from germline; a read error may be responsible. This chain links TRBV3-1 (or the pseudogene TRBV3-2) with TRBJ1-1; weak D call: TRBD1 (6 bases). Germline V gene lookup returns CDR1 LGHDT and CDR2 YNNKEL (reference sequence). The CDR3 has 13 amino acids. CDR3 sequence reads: CASSRQGNPEAFF. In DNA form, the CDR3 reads TGTGCCAGCAGCCGGCAGGGGAACCCTGAAGCTTTCTTT.

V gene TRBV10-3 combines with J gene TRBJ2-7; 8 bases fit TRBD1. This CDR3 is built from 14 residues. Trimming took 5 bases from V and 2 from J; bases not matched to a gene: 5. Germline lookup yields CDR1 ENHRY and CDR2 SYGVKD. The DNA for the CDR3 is TGTGCCATCAGTCCCGGGACAGGTACCTACGAGCAGTACTTC. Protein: CAISPGTGTYEQYF.

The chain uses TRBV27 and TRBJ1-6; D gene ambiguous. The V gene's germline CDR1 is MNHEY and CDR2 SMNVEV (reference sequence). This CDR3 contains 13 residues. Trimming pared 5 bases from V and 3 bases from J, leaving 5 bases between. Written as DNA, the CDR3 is TGTGCCAGCAGTGCGGACTATAATTCACCCCTCCACTTT. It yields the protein CASSADYNSPLHF.